A single sample is the source of the 11 T cell receptor beta chains below, sequenced in a study of T cell responses to AZD1222 COVID-19 vaccine. TCRdb's table, derived via immunoSEQ multiplex PCR, lists solely in-frame clones and lacks some. The sample yields 95,000 to 110,000 clones, roughly 87% seen once. Here the sequenced sample was peripheral blood, taken 28 days after the second AZD1222 dose. The source of these receptors is an adult who received the AZD1222 COVID-19 vaccine.

The V and J genes are TRBV9 and TRBJ1-2; TRBD1 might be the D (6 bases). The germline CDR1 and CDR2 sequences are SGDLS and YYNGEE. The V gene lost 4 bases and the J gene lost 0 bases, with 10 bases spanning the gap. The CDR3 loop spans 14 amino acids. This chain's CDR3 is CASSRDRPNYGYTF. The CDR3 DNA is TGTGCCAGCAGCAGAGACAGGCCTAACTATGGCTACACCTTC.

This chain links TRBV24-1 with TRBJ2-7; possibly TRBD1 for D (8 bases). This CDR3 has 16 residues. Germline V gene data show CDR1 as KGHDR and CDR2 as SFDVKD. V lost 4 bases and J 1 base, leaving 16 bases between the germline ends. DNA for the CDR3: TGTGCCACCAGTGAAACAGGGGGGGGAACGTCCTACGAGCAGTACTTC. It codes for CATSETGGGTSYEQYF.

V gene TRBV24-1 combines with J gene TRBJ2-3; D gene uncertain. V was clipped by 3 bases and J by 0 bases, with 12 bases between them. This CDR3 has 16 amino acids. Germline-derived CDR1 and CDR2 are KGHDR and SFDVKD. The CDR3 is CATSDESETSTDTQYF. Here the CDR3 DNA reads TGTGCCACCAGTGATGAGTCAGAAACTAGCACAGATACGCAGTATTTT.

This clone was counted once. The gene calls are TRBV10-3 and TRBJ1-1; a weak D match, TRBD1 (6 bases). In germline, CDR1 is ENHRY, CDR2 SYGVKD. V dropped 7 bases and J dropped 4 bases, with 19 bases sitting between them. CDR3 length equals 15 residues. In DNA form, the CDR3 reads TGTGCCATCACCAAAGGCGGGGGCCTTGGCACTGAAGCTTTCTTT. It translates to CAITKGGGLGTEAFF.

CDR3 bases: TGCGCCAGCAGCCAAGATCTGAGAGGGGGGACAGACTTCTTAGGCTACACCTTC. As protein: CASSQDLRGGTDFLGYTF. The chain joins TRBV4-3 to TRBJ1-2; 7 nucleotides line up with TRBD1. From germline, CDR1 is LGHNA and CDR2 YSLEER. Unmatched junction bases numbered 18, after V lost 0 bases and J lost 8 bases. This CDR3 contains 18 residues.

The rearrangement joins TRBV2 to TRBJ1-2, with D maybe TRBD1 (5 bases). The CDR3 loop spans 14 amino acids. V lost 4 bases to trimming and J lost 4 bases, with 13 bases between them. Germline V gene sequence: CDR1 SNHLY, CDR2 FYNNEI. As DNA, the CDR3 is TGTGCCAGCAGTGGGGGGGTAACGAGCTATGGCTACACCTTC. Its translation: CASSGGVTSYGYTF.

The chain links TRBV19 to TRBJ2-5; 11 positions agree with TRBD1. V shed 1 base, J shed 5 bases, and the junction held 9 bases outside the gene matches. This CDR3 comprises 17 residues. Germline CDR1 and CDR2: LNHDA and SQIVND (reference sequence). CDR3 sequence (DNA): TGTGCCAGTAGTATAGTATTTGGACAGGGGGCCGGGGAGACCCAGTACTTC. It translates to CASSIVFGQGAGETQYF. Based on the CDR3 plus reference TRBV19 and TRBJ2-5, the full variable domain is DGGITQSPKYLFRKEGQNVTLSCEQNLNHDAMYWYRQDPGQGLRLIYYSQIVNDFQKGDIAEGYSVSREKKESFPLTVTSAQKNPTAFYLCASSIVFGQGAGETQYFGPGTRLLVL.

The genes are TRBV28 and TRBJ2-2; TRBD1 or TRBD2 may be the D gene (5 bases each). Germline V gene sequence: CDR1 MDHEN, CDR2 SYDVKM. This CDR3 comprises 14 residues. Trimming removed 7 bases at V and 6 bases at J, with 15 bases between. CDR3 region: CASTTVGGSGELFF. In DNA form, the CDR3 reads TGTGCCAGCACCACAGTTGGGGGTTCCGGGGAGCTGTTTTTT.

The chain joins TRBV2 to TRBJ2-5, with D maybe TRBD2 (6 bases). Germline assignment: CDR1 SNHLY and CDR2 FYNNEI. V lost 8 bases, J lost 5 bases, and 15 bases lay in between. The CDR3 spans 13 residues. CDR3 coding DNA: TGTGCCAGCGGTTCGGGGGAGTTGGAGACCCAGTACTTC. Encoded protein: CASGSGELETQYF.

This sequence joins TRBV7-2 and TRBJ2-4; 11 nucleotides agree with TRBD1. Trimming removed 5 bases from V and 1 base from J; junction bases left unmatched: 7. Germline CDR1 reads SGHTA; CDR2 reads FQGNSA. This CDR3 spans 17 amino acids. The CDR3 nucleotides read TGTGCCAGCAGCAGAAGCTGGGACAGGGGGGCCAAAAACATTCAGTACTTC. Protein sequence: CASSRSWDRGAKNIQYF.

DNA for the CDR3: TGTGCCAGTAGTATCCCCATTAGTGGGGGGCTATTTGAAAAACTGTTTTTT. This encodes CASSIPISGGLFEKLFF. The J gene is TRBJ1-4, the V gene TRBV19; TRBD1 might be the D (6 bases). V was cut by 3 bases and J by 7 bases, with 21 bases left in between. The CDR3 has 17 amino acids. CDR1 and CDR2 (germline): LNHDA, SQIVND (reference sequence).